Listed below are T cell receptor beta chains from one sample, sequenced in a study of blood T cells in healthy people across ages. TCRdb processed the 5' RACE reads anew with MiXCR; each CDR3 protein has one entry. The data show approximately 770,000 distinct CDR3 sequences, with more than 45% seen just once and roughly 22% held by the top ten. The sequenced material came from blood. The receptors were gathered from a man aged 30-40 years in good health. Each CDR3 is given with its conserved first and last residue. Each record gives: J gene, D gene, V gene, clone size, CDR3 protein, CDR3 DNA. The D gene is left open where the match is weak. Some rows mark clone size as missing; the rest say once, few, many or name a class of expanded clone.

TRBJ1-1	NA	TRBV29-1	NA	CSVAQGQLNTEAFF	TGCAGCGTTGCGCAGGGGCAGCTGAACACTGAAGCTTTCTTT
TRBJ1-1	NA	TRBV20-1	NA	CSASGNRVNTEAFF	TGCAGTGCTAGTGGTAACAGGGTAAACACTGAAGCTTTCTTT
TRBJ2-3	TRBD2	TRBV7-8	NA	CASSLAPSGGGDTQYF	TGTGCCAGCAGCTTAGCTCCTAGCGGGGGTGGAGATACGCAGTATTTT
TRBJ2-7	NA	TRBV7-2	NA	CASWDGQVYEQYF	TGTGCCAGCTGGGACGGTCAAGTATACGAGCAGTACTTC
TRBJ2-2	NA	TRBV18	NA	CASSPVAGSNTGELFF	TGTGCCAGCTCACCAGTGGCAGGATCTAACACCGGGGAGCTGTTTTTT
TRBJ2-1	NA	TRBV29-1	NA	CSVVQGGFGNEQFF	TGCAGCGTTGTTCAGGGGGGTTTCGGCAATGAGCAGTTCTTC
TRBJ2-3	NA	TRBV29-1	few	CSVQVVDTQYF	TGCAGCGTCCAGGTCGTAGATACGCAGTATTTT
TRBJ1-4	NA	TRBV5-1	NA	CASSLPQDSPNEKLFF	TGCGCCAGCAGCTTGCCCCAGGACAGCCCTAATGAAAAACTGTTTTTT
TRBJ2-5	TRBD2	TRBV12-3/TRBV12-4	NA	CASRSAGVRETQYF	TGTGCCAGCAGATCAGCGGGGGTGAGGGAGACCCAGTACTTC
TRBJ2-7	TRBD2	TRBV9	NA	CASSVGTSGSSSYEQYF	TGTGCCAGCAGCGTCGGGACTAGCGGGTCCAGCTCCTACGAGCAGTACTTC
TRBJ1-2	NA	TRBV5-1	few	CASSLSRVGAGYTF	TGCGCCAGCAGCTTGTCAAGGGTCGGGGCTGGCTACACCTTC
TRBJ1-2	NA	TRBV12-3/TRBV12-4	NA	CASSLGKTGLDYGYTF	TGTGCCAGCAGTTTAGGAAAAACAGGGCTGGACTATGGCTACACCTTC
TRBJ2-3	TRBD2	TRBV9	NA	CASSPPFDSGRFADTQYF	TGTGCCAGCAGCCCCCCCTTTGATAGCGGGAGATTTGCAGATACGCAGTATTTT
TRBJ2-1	NA	TRBV29-1	many	CSCTGGSEQFF	TGCAGCTGTACCGGAGGCAGTGAGCAGTTCTTC
TRBJ2-5	NA	TRBV2	NA	CASKRGAVDEQYF	TGTGCCAGCAAAAGGGGGGCCGTCGATGAGCAGTACTTC
TRBJ2-3	TRBD1	TRBV20-1	NA	CSAQGAQMETDTQYF	TGCAGTGCTCAGGGGGCTCAGATGGAAACAGATACGCAGTATTTT
TRBJ2-7	NA	TRBV29-1	few	CSVTGGFGEQYF	TGCAGCGTTACCGGAGGGTTTGGCGAGCAGTACTTC
TRBJ2-1	TRBD1	TRBV12-3/TRBV12-4	NA	CATHRGNEQFF	TGTGCCACCCACAGGGGCAATGAGCAGTTCTTC
TRBJ1-4	TRBD1	TRBV6-2/TRBV6-3	NA	CASSYSSGTGGEKLFF	TGTGCCAGCAGCTACAGTTCCGGGACAGGGGGTGAAAAACTGTTTTTT
TRBJ2-5	TRBD2	TRBV29-1	NA	CSVTSPISPETQYF	TGCAGCGTGACTAGCCCTATCTCCCCAGAGACCCAGTACTTC
TRBJ2-5	NA	TRBV12-3/TRBV12-4	NA	CASSFVSGEVGQYF	TGTGCCAGCAGTTTCGTATCAGGGGAAGTGGGCCAGTACTTC
TRBJ2-1	NA	TRBV4-3	NA	CASSQAHASPSYNEQFF	TGCGCCAGCAGCCAAGCCCACGCTAGCCCCTCCTACAATGAGCAGTTCTTC
TRBJ1-2	TRBD1	TRBV12-3/TRBV12-4	NA	CASRWGTGGGYTF	TGTGCCAGCAGGTGGGGGACAGGTGGTGGCTACACCTTC
TRBJ2-1	TRBD2	TRBV20-1	few	CSAQSAGDEQFF	TGCAGTGCCCAATCGGCGGGAGATGAGCAGTTCTTC
TRBJ1-2	NA	TRBV27	NA	CASSYQGKGYTF	TGTGCCAGCAGTTACCAGGGGAAGGGCTACACCTTC
TRBJ2-2	TRBD2	TRBV6-2/TRBV6-3	NA	CAGSYFPGLASGELFF	TGTGCCGGCAGTTACTTCCCGGGACTAGCTTCCGGGGAGCTGTTTTTT
TRBJ2-1	NA	TRBV7-2	few	CASSSSTSNYNEQFF	TGTGCCAGCAGCTCCAGCACGTCGAACTACAATGAGCAGTTCTTC
TRBJ1-2	TRBD1	TRBV10-3	few	CAIESGTASYGYTF	TGTGCCATCGAATCCGGGACAGCGAGCTATGGCTACACCTTC
TRBJ2-6	NA	TRBV5-1	few	CASSLAPSGANVLTF	TGCGCCAGCAGCCTAGCCCCTTCTGGGGCCAACGTCCTGACTTTC
TRBJ2-1	TRBD2	TRBV9	NA	CASSVDWREGQSEQFF	TGTGCCAGCAGCGTAGACTGGCGGGAGGGCCAAAGTGAGCAGTTCTTC
TRBJ2-3	NA	TRBV7-2	NA	CASSLGVSRAVDTQYF	TGTGCCAGCAGCTTAGGAGTGTCGCGGGCAGTAGATACGCAGTATTTT
TRBJ2-4	NA	TRBV6-6	NA	CASSYSQGREDIQYF	TGTGCCAGCAGTTACTCGCAGGGGCGCGAGGACATTCAGTACTTC
TRBJ2-7	NA	TRBV25-1	few	CASSGWGNEQYF	TGTGCCAGCAGCGGATGGGGGAACGAGCAGTACTTC
TRBJ2-5	NA	TRBV28	few	CASSLLGSGGETQYF	TGTGCCAGCAGTTTATTAGGTAGCGGAGGGGAGACCCAGTACTTC
TRBJ1-1	NA	TRBV7-3	once	CASSLNGGENTEAFF	TGTGCCAGCAGCTTAAACGGTGGGGAGAACACTGAAGCTTTCTTT
TRBJ2-7	NA	TRBV7-6	few	CASSPLGDEQYF	TGTGCCAGCAGCCCGTTAGGGGACGAGCAGTACTTC
TRBJ1-1	NA	TRBV11-1	NA	CASSTGHRVSEAFF	TGTGCCAGCAGCACCGGACACAGGGTTTCTGAAGCTTTCTTT
TRBJ1-5	NA	TRBV12-3/TRBV12-4	NA	CASSDQGFQPQHF	TGTGCCAGCAGTGATCAGGGGTTTCAGCCCCAGCATTTT
TRBJ2-7	NA	TRBV12-3/TRBV12-4	few	CASSSTFGDSSYEQYF	TGTGCCAGCAGTTCTACATTTGGAGACTCCTCCTACGAGCAGTACTTC
TRBJ1-2	NA	TRBV27	NA	CASSFWARADNGYTF	TGTGCCAGCAGTTTTTGGGCGAGGGCAGATAATGGCTACACCTTC
TRBJ2-4	NA	TRBV29-1	NA	CSASDGGNIQYF	TGCAGCGCGTCCGATGGCGGAAACATTCAGTACTTC
TRBJ2-7	NA	TRBV9	NA	CASSVGRGRSSYEQYF	TGTGCCAGCAGCGTAGGGCGAGGTCGGAGCTCCTACGAGCAGTACTTC
TRBJ1-2	NA	TRBV7-9	NA	CASSPQSGRGSFHGYTF	TGTGCCAGCAGCCCGCAATCGGGGAGAGGGAGTTTTCATGGCTACACCTTC
TRBJ2-5	TRBD2	TRBV5-1	NA	CASKIVSGGAPETQYF	TGCGCCAGCAAAATCGTTAGCGGGGGGGCCCCAGAGACCCAGTACTTC
TRBJ2-3	NA	TRBV9	few	CASRTGSSTDTQYF	TGTGCCAGCCGTACTGGCTCTAGCACAGATACGCAGTATTTT
TRBJ1-5	NA	TRBV28	few	CATQRGGLDNQPQHF	TGTGCCACCCAAAGGGGGGGGCTAGACAATCAGCCCCAGCATTTT
TRBJ2-3	NA	TRBV6-2/TRBV6-3	NA	CASSYSFYPSSDTQYF	TGTGCCAGCAGTTACTCGTTCTACCCCTCATCAGATACGCAGTATTTT
TRBJ2-5	NA	TRBV27	few	CASAGLSKETQYF	TGTGCCAGCGCAGGGTTATCTAAAGAGACCCAGTACTTC
TRBJ2-3	NA	TRBV7-2	NA	CASSLDGLDTRYF	TGTGCCAGCAGCTTAGACGGGCTTGATACGCGGTATTTT
TRBJ2-7	NA	TRBV6-2/TRBV6-3	NA	CASSYSPAAKSYEQYF	TGTGCCAGCAGTTACTCGCCGGCAGCAAAGTCCTACGAGCAGTACTTC
TRBJ2-5	NA	TRBV15	NA	CATGGTPKETQYF	TGTGCCACCGGCGGCACACCGAAAGAGACCCAGTACTTC
TRBJ1-2	NA	TRBV24-1	few	CATSDFDENGYTF	TGTGCCACCAGTGATTTTGACGAAAATGGCTACACCTTC
TRBJ2-1	NA	TRBV5-6	NA	CASSLETIASSYNEQFF	TGTGCCAGCAGCCTAGAGACCATAGCGAGCTCCTACAATGAGCAGTTCTTC
TRBJ2-4	TRBD2	TRBV20-1	NA	CSLPGGAKNIQYF	TGCAGTCTCCCGGGGGGTGCCAAAAACATTCAGTACTTC
TRBJ2-5	TRBD1	TRBV5-1	NA	CASSITGVGQETQYF	TGCGCCAGCAGCATTACAGGGGTGGGCCAAGAGACCCAGTACTTC
TRBJ1-1	TRBD1	TRBV20-1	NA	CSARRRDRSYTEAFF	TGCAGTGCTAGAAGGAGGGACAGATCCTACACTGAAGCTTTCTTT
TRBJ2-5	NA	TRBV10-3	few	CAISESQQPPVGTQYF	TGTGCCATCAGTGAGTCGCAGCAGCCCCCCGTTGGGACCCAGTACTTC
TRBJ2-5	NA	TRBV7-2	few	CASSLVVSGRGETQYF	TGTGCCAGCAGCTTAGTCGTTAGCGGAAGAGGGGAGACCCAGTACTTC
TRBJ1-4	NA	TRBV29-1	NA	CSVVRGEKLFF	TGCAGCGTTGTGCGGGGTGAAAAACTGTTTTTT